What follows are 21 T cell receptor beta chains derived from one specimen sequenced in a study of T cells in women clearing cervical HPV infection. The protocol was immunoSEQ multiplex PCR, while the TCRdb copy is restricted to in-frame clones and leaves out a portion. In all, the sample yields around 31,000 clones. Sequences were obtained from blood buffy coat. These receptors all come from a woman aged 18 to 75 with a cervical HPV16 infection that either progressed to CIN3+ or cleared (not recorded which).

The covered CDR3 bases are TGTGCCAGCAGCCCTATGGGGGGAAACTCTGGGGCCAACGTC. It is translated as CASSPMGGNSGANV. The entire CDR3 protein is CASSPMGGNSGANVLTF. The chain links TRBV7-3 to TRBJ2-6; D possibly corresponds to TRBD2 (6 bases). The sequence runs out 3 residues before the end of the CDR3; the remainder is reconstructed from the germline J gene. CDR1 is SGHTA, CDR2 FQGTGA, per germline. Between the trimmed V and J ends, which lost 5 bases and 0 bases, there was a span of 14 bases. The length of the CDR3 is 17 residues.

As regards this clone: The read terminates 3 residues before the CDR3 end, so the remaining end is supplied by the germline J gene. V is TRBV2 and J is TRBJ2-7; 8 nucleotides agree with TRBD2. CDR3 length equals 13 residues. Germline V gives CDR1 SNHLY, CDR2 FYNNEI. With 6 bases clipped from V and 4 bases from J, the junction kept 5 bases outside the gene matches. CDR3 sequence: CASRPGLEYEQYF. The DNA read from the CDR3 is TGTGCCAGCAGACCGGGACTAGAGTACGAG.

Regarding this clone: The observed sequence ends 3 residues before the CDR3 terminus, with the missing tail filled in from the germline J gene. This rearrangement joins TRBV5-1 to TRBJ2-3; 12 nucleotides line up with TRBD2. The CDR3 runs 16 residues. Germline-derived CDR1 and CDR2 are SGHRS and YFSETQ. Trimming cost V 0 bases and J 4 bases; bases outside gene matches: 3. The CDR3 loop is CASSLAASGGADTQYF. Partial CDR3 DNA: TGCGCCAGCAGCTTGGCCGCTAGCGGGGGGGCAGATACG.

As to this clone: The observed sequence ends 3 residues before the CDR3 terminus, with the missing tail filled in from the germline J gene. The chain joins TRBV7-6 to TRBJ2-3, with TRBD2 matching 11 bases. This CDR3 is 17 amino acids long. Germline V CDR1 and CDR2: SGHVS, FNYEAQ. Incomplete CDR3 DNA: TGTGCCAGCAGCTCCCTTTTACTAGCGGGGGAACAAGAGACG. This encodes CASSSLLLAGEQET. The full CDR3 reads CASSSLLLAGEQETQYF.

On this clone itself: The sequenced fragment ends 3 residues before the CDR3 boundary, so the rest is inferred from the germline J gene. The J gene is TRBJ2-7, the V gene TRBV7-2, with D perhaps TRBD1 (6 bases). V was pared by 5 bases and J by 2 bases, with 13 bases between. This CDR3 is built from 14 residues. Germline V gene data show CDR1 as SGHTA and CDR2 as FQGNSA. CDR3 amino acids: CASSRRTDTYEQYF. The CDR3 DNA, read in part, is TGTGCCAGCAGCCGTCGGACAGATACCTACGAG.

Remarks on this clone: From the germline J gene comes the end of the CDR3, since the read stops 3 residues before it. The chain joins TRBV19 to TRBJ2-2; 8 positions agree with TRBD1. The germline V gene has CDR1 LNHDA and CDR2 SQIVND (reference sequence). V was pared by 4 bases and J by 5 bases, with 3 bases of the junction left unmatched. The CDR3 consists of 14 residues. CDR3 in amino acids: CASSRGQETGELFF. The part of the CDR3 DNA that was read is TGTGCCAGTAGTAGGGGACAGGAGACCGGGGAG.

CDR3 bases read: TGTGCCAGCAGCTCCGGGACAGGGGGGACCTACGAG. It codes for CASSSGTGGTYE. The full CDR3 sequence reads CASSSGTGGTYEQYF. V gene TRBV7-2 combines with J gene TRBJ2-7; 11 bases align to TRBD1. With the read ending 3 residues before the CDR3 end, the germline J gene is used to fill in that end. Germline loops: CDR1 SGHTA, CDR2 FQGNSA. The CDR3 contains 15 residues. V shed 4 bases and J 2 bases; nucleotides not matched to a gene: 4.

Worth noting for this clone: The read halts 3 residues ahead of the CDR3 end, with the missing end drawn from the germline J gene. The chain combines TRBV12-3 or TRBV12-4 with TRBJ2-7, with TRBD1 matching 9 bases. The CDR3 extends over 15 amino acids. The J segment lost 3 bases and the V segment lost 6 bases, leaving 9 bases of the junction unmatched. The CDR3 protein is CASRRGQGFFYEQYF. The sequenced part of the CDR3 DNA is TGTGCCAGCAGGAGGGGACAGGGTTTTTTCTACGAG.

Concerning this clone: The read is 3 residues too short to cover the CDR3 end, so that end is filled in from the germline J gene. This chain joins TRBV18 and TRBJ2-1; D gene uncertain. The CDR3 extends over 11 amino acids. The ends were cut back, 6 bases at V and 3 bases at J, with 3 bases in the middle. The germline CDR1 and CDR2 sequences are KGHSH and LQKENI. The sequenced part of the CDR3 DNA is TGTGCCAGCTCCTACTACAATGAG. It yields the protein CASSYYNE. The whole CDR3 sequence is CASSYYNEQFF.

As concerns this clone: The CDR3 end is not reached by the read, which stops 3 residues before it; the germline J gene fills it in. The chain combines TRBV5-1 with TRBJ2-5, with D perhaps TRBD2 (7 bases). This CDR3 is 15 amino acids long. The germline V and J ends were trimmed by 1 base and 2 bases, with 12 bases remaining between them. Germline V gene lookup returns CDR1 SGHRS and CDR2 YFSETQ. Partial CDR3 DNA: TGCGCCAGCAGCTTGACGGGGGGCCCTCAAGAGACC. It codes for CASSLTGGPQET. Given in full, the CDR3 is CASSLTGGPQETQYF.

For this clone: The DNA ends 3 residues before the CDR3 does, and the rest of the CDR3 is filled in from the germline J gene. The chain combines TRBV19 with TRBJ2-4; no clear D gene. This CDR3 region has 16 residues. Germline CDR1 LNHDA, CDR2 SQIVND (reference sequence). The DNA read from the CDR3 is TGTGCCAGTAGTACGACGCCTGGGCCAACCTCCTATGGT. Translated: CASSTTPGPTSYG. The CDR3 as a whole reads CASSTTPGPTSYGQYF.

Worth noting for this clone: The DNA ends 3 residues before the CDR3 does, and the rest of the CDR3 is filled in from the germline J gene. V and J are TRBV20-1 and TRBJ2-3, with D possibly being TRBD2 (5 bases). CDR3 length: 14 residues. CDR1 DFQATT and CDR2 SNEGSKA come from the germline V gene (reference sequence). The V gene lost 3 bases and the J gene lost 0 bases, with 10 bases spanning the gap. CDR3 bases read: TGCAGTGCTAGTCGGGGAACTAGCACAGATACG. The encoded protein is CSASRGTSTDT. The full CDR3 is CSASRGTSTDTQYF.

With respect to this clone: The sequenced fragment ends 3 residues before the CDR3 boundary, so the rest is inferred from the germline J gene. The chain links TRBV29-1 to TRBJ2-5; the match to TRBD2 covers 7 bases. The germline V gene encodes CDR1 SQVTM and CDR2 ANQGSEA. The CDR3 length is 14 residues. J was trimmed by 0 bases and V by 6 bases; bases with no gene match: 7. The CDR3 bases that were read are TGCAGCGTGGGGCTTGGGGGGGACCAAGAGACC. It codes for CSVGLGGDQET. The complete CDR3 reads CSVGLGGDQETQYF.

Concerning this clone: The read terminates 3 residues ahead of where the CDR3 ends, so the germline J gene completes it. The chain joins TRBV19 to TRBJ2-3; maybe TRBD2 (5 bases). This CDR3 spans 13 amino acids. Germline V gene sequence: CDR1 LNHDA, CDR2 SQIVND (reference sequence). The V gene lost 5 bases and the J gene lost 8 bases, with 14 bases spanning the gap. The CDR3 bases that were read are TGTGCCAGTAGTTTAGCTAGCTGGGGTACG. It yields the protein CASSLASWGT. The full CDR3 reads CASSLASWGTQYF.

About this clone itself: The observed sequence ends 3 residues before the CDR3 terminus, with the missing tail filled in from the germline J gene. The chain carries TRBV6-4 and TRBJ1-1, with D possibly being TRBD1 (5 bases). The ends were cut back, 6 bases at V and 4 bases at J, with 12 bases in the middle. CDR1 and CDR2 from the germline V gene are MRHNA and SNTAGT. This CDR3 comprises 13 residues. The CDR3: CASSSTGGTEAFF. The covered CDR3 bases are TGTGCCAGCAGCAGTACAGGCGGCACTGAA.

Note on this clone: The missing CDR3 end, 3 residues past where the read stops, is filled in from the germline J gene. This chain connects TRBV18 to TRBJ1-2, with D maybe TRBD1 (5 bases). Looked up from germline, CDR1 is KGHSH and CDR2 is LQKENI. This CDR3 spans 13 amino acids. The V gene lost 6 bases and the J gene lost 4 bases, with 12 bases spanning the gap. The chain's CDR3 is CASSPMGGYGYTF. The part of the CDR3 DNA that was read is TGTGCCAGCTCCCCAATGGGGGGCTATGGC.

Regarding this clone: The missing CDR3 end, 3 residues past where the read stops, is filled in from the germline J gene. The chain uses TRBV6-1 and TRBJ2-1, with a weak D call TRBD1 (7 bases). The CDR3 is 14 amino acids. Trimming shortened V by 4 bases and J by 6 bases, and 13 bases separated the two germline ends. CDR1 is MNHNS and CDR2 is SASEGT in the germline V gene. CDR3 amino acids: CASSVSQGGNEQFF. The sequenced part of the CDR3 DNA is TGTGCCAGCAGTGTGTCGCAGGGGGGCAATGAG.

Regarding this clone: The CDR3 end lies 3 residues beyond the end of the read and is filled in from the germline J gene. This chain links TRBV30 with TRBJ2-2; D remains ambiguous. The CDR3 sequence is 13 residues long. V was cut by 5 bases and J by 0 bases, with 7 bases left in between. Germline loops: CDR1 GTSNPN, CDR2 SVGIG (reference sequence). The sequenced CDR3 bases are TGTGCCTGGTCGACTGCGAACACCGGGGAG. Its protein is CAWSTANTGE. In full, the CDR3 is CAWSTANTGELFF.

Notes on this clone: Coverage ceases 3 residues before the CDR3 finishes, and the germline J gene fills in the end. The genes are TRBV9 and TRBJ2-3; D unclear. CDR1 SGDLS and CDR2 YYNGEE come from the germline V gene. V gave up 1 base and J gave up 5 bases, with 11 bases separating them. The CDR3 is made up of 14 amino acids. The sequenced part of the CDR3 DNA is TGTGCCAGCAGCGTAAATTGGCTAGGAGATACG. This translates into CASSVNWLGDT. The whole CDR3 reads CASSVNWLGDTQYF.

On this clone: The read falls 3 residues short of the CDR3 end, and the missing part is taken from the germline J gene. This chain joins TRBV7-9 and TRBJ1-4; 7 bases agree with TRBD1. CDR1 and CDR2 from the germline V gene are SEHNR and FQNEAQ (reference sequence). The J segment lost 4 bases and the V segment lost 5 bases, leaving 4 bases of the junction unmatched. The length of the CDR3 is 14 residues. The sequenced part of the CDR3 DNA is TGTGCCAGCAGCGTGGACAGGCTTAATGAAAAA. Its translation: CASSVDRLNEK. The full CDR3 sequence reads CASSVDRLNEKLFF.

This chain's CDR3 is CASRSGWYFGYTF. The part of the CDR3 DNA that was read is TGTGCCAGCAGATCGGGGTGGTATTTTGGC. V is TRBV2 and J is TRBJ1-2; D ambiguous. From the germline J gene comes the end of the CDR3, since the read stops 3 residues before it. The CDR3 spans 13 residues. Germline loops: CDR1 SNHLY, CDR2 FYNNEI. Trimming shortened V by 6 bases and J by 7 bases, and 15 bases separated the two germline ends.